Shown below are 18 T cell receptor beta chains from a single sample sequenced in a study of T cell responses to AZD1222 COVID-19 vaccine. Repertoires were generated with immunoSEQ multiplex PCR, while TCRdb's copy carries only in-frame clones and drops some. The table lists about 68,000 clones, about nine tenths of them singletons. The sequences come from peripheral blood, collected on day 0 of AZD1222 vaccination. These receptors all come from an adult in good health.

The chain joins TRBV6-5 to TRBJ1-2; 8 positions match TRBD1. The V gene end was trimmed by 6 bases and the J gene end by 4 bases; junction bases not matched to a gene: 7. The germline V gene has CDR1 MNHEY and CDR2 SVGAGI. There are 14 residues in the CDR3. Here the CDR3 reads CASRPDRGVYGYTF. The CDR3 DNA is TGTGCCAGCAGACCCGACAGGGGAGTCTATGGCTACACCTTC.

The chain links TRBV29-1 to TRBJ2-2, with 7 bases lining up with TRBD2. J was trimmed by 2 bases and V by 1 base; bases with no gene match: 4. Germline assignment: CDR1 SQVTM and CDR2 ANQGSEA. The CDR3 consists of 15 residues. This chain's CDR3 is CSVEGMGLNTGELFF. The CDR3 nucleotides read TGCAGCGTTGAAGGGATGGGACTAAACACCGGGGAGCTGTTTTTT.

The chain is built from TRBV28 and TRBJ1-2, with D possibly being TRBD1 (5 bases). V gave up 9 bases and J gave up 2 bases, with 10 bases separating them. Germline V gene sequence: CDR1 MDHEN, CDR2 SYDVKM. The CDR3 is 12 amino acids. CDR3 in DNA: TGTGCCAGTGGGACTTCGAACTATGGCTACACCTTC. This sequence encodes CASGTSNYGYTF.

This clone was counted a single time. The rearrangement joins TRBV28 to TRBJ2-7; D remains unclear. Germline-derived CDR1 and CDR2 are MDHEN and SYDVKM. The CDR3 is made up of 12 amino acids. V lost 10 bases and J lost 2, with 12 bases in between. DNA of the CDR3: TGTGCCACATCCTTAGGGACCTACGAGCAGTACTTC. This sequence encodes CATSLGTYEQYF.

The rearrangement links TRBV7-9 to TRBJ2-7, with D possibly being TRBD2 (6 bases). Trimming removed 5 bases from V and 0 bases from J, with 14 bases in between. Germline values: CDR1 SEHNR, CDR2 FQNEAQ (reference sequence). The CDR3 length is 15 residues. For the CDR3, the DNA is TGTGCCAGCAGCCCCGGGCTAGCGTACTCCTACGAGCAGTACTTC. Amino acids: CASSPGLAYSYEQYF.

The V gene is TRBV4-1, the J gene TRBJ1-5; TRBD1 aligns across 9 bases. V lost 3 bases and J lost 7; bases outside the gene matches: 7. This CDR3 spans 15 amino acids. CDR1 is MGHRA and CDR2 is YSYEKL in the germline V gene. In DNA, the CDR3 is TGCGCCAGCAGCCAGGGGAACAGGGGGCTCCAGCCCCAGCATTTT. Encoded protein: CASSQGNRGLQPQHF.

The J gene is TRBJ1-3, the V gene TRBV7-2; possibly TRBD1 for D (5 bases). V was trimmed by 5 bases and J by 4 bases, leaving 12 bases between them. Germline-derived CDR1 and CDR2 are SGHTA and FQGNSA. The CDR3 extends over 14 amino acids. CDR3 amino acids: CASSAGTGGNTIYF. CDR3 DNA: TGTGCCAGCAGCGCGGGGACGGGAGGAAACACCATATATTTT. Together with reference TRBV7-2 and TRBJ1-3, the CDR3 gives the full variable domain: GAGVSQSPSNKVTEKGKDVELRCDPISGHTALYWYRQSLGQGLEFLIYFQGNSAPDKSGLPSDRFSAERTGGSVSTLTIQRTQQEDSAVYLCASSAGTGGNTIYFGEGSWLTVV.

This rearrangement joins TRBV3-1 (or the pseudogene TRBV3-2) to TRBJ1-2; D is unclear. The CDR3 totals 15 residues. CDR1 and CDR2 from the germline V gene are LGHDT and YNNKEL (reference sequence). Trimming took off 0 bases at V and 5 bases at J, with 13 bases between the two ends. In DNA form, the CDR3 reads TGTGCCAGCAGCCAAGAACGGTTGGCATTGTATGGCTACACCTTC. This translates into CASSQERLALYGYTF.

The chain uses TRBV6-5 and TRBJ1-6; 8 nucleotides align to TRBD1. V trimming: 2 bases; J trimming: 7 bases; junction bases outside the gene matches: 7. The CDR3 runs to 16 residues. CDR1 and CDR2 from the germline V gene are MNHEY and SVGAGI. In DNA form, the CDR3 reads TGTGCCAGCAGTTACACAGGACAGGGCTCAAATTCACCCCTCCACTTT. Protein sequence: CASSYTGQGSNSPLHF.

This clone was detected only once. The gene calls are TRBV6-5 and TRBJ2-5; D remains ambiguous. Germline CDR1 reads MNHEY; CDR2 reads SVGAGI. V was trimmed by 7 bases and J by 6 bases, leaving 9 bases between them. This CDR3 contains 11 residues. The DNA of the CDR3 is TGTGCCAGCAACCCCGGACAGACCCAGTACTTC. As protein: CASNPGQTQYF.

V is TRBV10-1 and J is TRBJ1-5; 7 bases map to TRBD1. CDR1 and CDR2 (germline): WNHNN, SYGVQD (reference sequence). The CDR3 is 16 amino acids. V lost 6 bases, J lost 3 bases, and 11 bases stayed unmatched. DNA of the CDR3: TGCGCCAGCAGGGGGAGACAGGGAGTCGCCAATCAGCCCCAGCATTTT. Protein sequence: CASRGRQGVANQPQHF.

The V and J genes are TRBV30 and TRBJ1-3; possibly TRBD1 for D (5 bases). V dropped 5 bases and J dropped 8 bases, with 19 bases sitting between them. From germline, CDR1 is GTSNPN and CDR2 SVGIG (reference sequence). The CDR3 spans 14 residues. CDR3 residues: CAWSPGPKVDTIYF. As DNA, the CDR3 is TGTGCCTGGTCCCCGGGACCGAAAGTCGACACCATATATTTT.

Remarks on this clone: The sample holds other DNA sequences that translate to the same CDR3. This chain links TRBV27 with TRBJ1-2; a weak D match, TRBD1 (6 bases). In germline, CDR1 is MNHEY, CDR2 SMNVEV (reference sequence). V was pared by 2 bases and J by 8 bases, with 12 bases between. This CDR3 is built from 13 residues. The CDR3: CASSLAGGRGYTF. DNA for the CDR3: TGTGCCAGCAGTTTAGCTGGGGGCCGGGGCTACACCTTC.

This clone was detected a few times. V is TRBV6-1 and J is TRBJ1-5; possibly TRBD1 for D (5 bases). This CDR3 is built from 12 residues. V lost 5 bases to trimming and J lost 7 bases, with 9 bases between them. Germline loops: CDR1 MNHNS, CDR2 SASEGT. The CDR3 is CASSSRGQPQHF. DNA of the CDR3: TGTGCCAGCAGTTCACGGGGCCAGCCCCAGCATTTT.

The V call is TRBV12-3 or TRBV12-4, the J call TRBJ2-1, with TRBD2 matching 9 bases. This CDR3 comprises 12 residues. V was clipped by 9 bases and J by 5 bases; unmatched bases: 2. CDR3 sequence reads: CARLAGNNEQFF. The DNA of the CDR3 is TGTGCCAGACTAGCGGGCAACAATGAGCAGTTCTTC.

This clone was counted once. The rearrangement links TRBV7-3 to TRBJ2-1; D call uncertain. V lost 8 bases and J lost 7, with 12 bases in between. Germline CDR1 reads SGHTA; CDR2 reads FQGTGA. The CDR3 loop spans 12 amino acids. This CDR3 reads CASGGSWNEQFF. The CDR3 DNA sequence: TGTGCCAGCGGCGGTTCCTGGAATGAGCAGTTCTTC. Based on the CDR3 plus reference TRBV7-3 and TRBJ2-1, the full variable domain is GAGVSQTPSNKVTEKGKYVELRCDPISGHTALYWYRQSLGQGPEFLIYFQGTGAADDSGLPNDRFFAVRPEGSVSTLKIQRTERGDSAVYLCASGGSWNEQFFGPGTRLTVL.

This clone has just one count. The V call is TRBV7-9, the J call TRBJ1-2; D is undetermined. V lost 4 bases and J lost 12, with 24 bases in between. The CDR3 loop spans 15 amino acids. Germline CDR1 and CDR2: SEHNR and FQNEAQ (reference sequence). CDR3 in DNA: TGTGCCAGCAGCTCCAGTAATACTGTAACGGTCGTGGACACCTTC. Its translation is CASSSSNTVTVVDTF. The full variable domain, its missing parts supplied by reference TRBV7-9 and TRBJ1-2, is DTGVSQNPRHKITKRGQNVTFRCDPISEHNRLYWYRQTLGQGPEFLTYFQNEAQLEKSRLLSDRFSAERPKGSFSTLEIQRTEQGDSAMYLCASSSSNTVTVVDTFGSGTRLTVV.

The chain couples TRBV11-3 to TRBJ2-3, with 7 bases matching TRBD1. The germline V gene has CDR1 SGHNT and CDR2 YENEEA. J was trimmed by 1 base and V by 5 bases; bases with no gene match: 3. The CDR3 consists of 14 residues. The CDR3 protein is CASSPTGRTDTQYF. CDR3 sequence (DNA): TGTGCCAGCAGCCCGACAGGGCGCACAGATACGCAGTATTTT. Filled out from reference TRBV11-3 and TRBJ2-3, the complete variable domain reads EAGVVQSPRYKIIEKKQPVAFWCNPISGHNTLYWYLQNLGQGPELLIRYENEEAVDDSQLPKDRFSAERLKGVDSTLKIQPAELGDSAVYLCASSPTGRTDTQYFGPGTRLTVL.